The next 27 T cell receptor beta chains were all read from a single sample in a study of shared clonotypes between healthy human individuals. Here immunoSEQ multiplex PCR was the method, and the copy in TCRdb shows in-frame clones only, minus some. The data hold roughly 2.5 million clones, with 90% to 95% observed a single time. Sequencing was performed on naive CD4+ T cells sorted from blood. The subset here: CD45RA+ positively selected. Receptors were obtained from a man aged 18 to 30 in good health.

The chain uses TRBV9 and TRBJ2-2; D call uncertain. The CDR3 runs to 15 residues. The germline CDR1 and CDR2 sequences are SGDLS and YYNGEE. The V gene lost 4 bases and the J gene lost 5 bases, with 15 bases spanning the gap. The CDR3 protein is CASSPPGSVTGELFF. The CDR3 coding sequence is TGTGCCAGCAGCCCCCCGGGTAGTGTGACCGGGGAGCTGTTTTTT.

The chain employs TRBV7-3 and TRBJ1-2, with 7 positions matching TRBD1. Germline V gene sequence: CDR1 SGHTA, CDR2 FQGTGA. V was clipped by 6 bases and J by 2 bases; unmatched bases: 3. This CDR3 is built from 13 residues. CDR3 bases: TGTGCCAGCAGTATGACAGGGAACTATGGCTACACCTTC. This codes for CASSMTGNYGYTF.

The chain is built from TRBV19 and TRBJ2-7; unclear D gene. The V end was cut by 1 base, the J end by 4 bases, with 11 bases between. There are 14 residues in the CDR3. Germline assignment: CDR1 LNHDA and CDR2 SQIVND (reference sequence). CDR3 amino acids: CASSIGQPGYEQYF. The DNA for the CDR3 is TGTGCCAGTAGTATAGGACAACCGGGTTACGAGCAGTACTTC. Using reference TRBV19 and TRBJ2-7 for the parts outside the CDR3, the full variable domain is DGGITQSPKYLFRKEGQNVTLSCEQNLNHDAMYWYRQDPGQGLRLIYYSQIVNDFQKGDIAEGYSVSREKKESFPLTVTSAQKNPTAFYLCASSIGQPGYEQYFGPGTRLTVT.

The rearrangement links TRBV6-5 to TRBJ2-2, with D perhaps assigned TRBD1 or TRBD2 (6 bases each). In germline, CDR1 is MNHEY, CDR2 SVGAGI. V lost 6 bases to trimming and J lost 4 bases, with 15 bases between them. The CDR3 length is 15 residues. CDR3 protein: CASSRPGAATGELFF. In nucleotides, the CDR3 is TGTGCCAGCAGCCGACCGGGGGCGGCCACCGGGGAGCTGTTTTTT.

This sequence joins TRBV7-2 and TRBJ2-7; D is possibly TRBD2 (5 bases). V lost 4 bases and J lost 1, with 8 bases in between. The CDR3 has 13 amino acids. Looked up from germline, CDR1 is SGHTA and CDR2 is FQGNSA. In DNA, the CDR3 is TGTGCCAGCAGCTCCGGGGTTTCCTACGAGCAGTACTTC. Its protein is CASSSGVSYEQYF. The full variable domain, with the rest looked up from reference TRBV7-2 and TRBJ2-7, is GAGVSQSPSNKVTEKGKDVELRCDPISGHTALYWYRQSLGQGLEFLIYFQGNSAPDKSGLPSDRFSAERTGGSVSTLTIQRTQQEDSAVYLCASSSGVSYEQYFGPGTRLTVT.

V usage is TRBV6-6 and J usage is TRBJ2-2, with 10 bases aligning to TRBD2. Per germline, CDR1 MNHNY and CDR2 SVGAGI (reference sequence). The length of the CDR3 is 16 residues. The junction had 13 bases not matched to a gene; V was cut back by 11 bases and J by 4 bases. The CDR3 region is CAAGGLAGVGTGELFF. Written as DNA, the CDR3 is TGTGCCGCTGGAGGCCTAGCGGGAGTGGGCACCGGGGAGCTGTTTTTT.

The rearrangement uses TRBV30 and TRBJ1-1, with D possibly being TRBD1 (6 bases). Germline V lookup: CDR1 GTSNPN, CDR2 SVGIG (reference sequence). The CDR3 is 13 amino acids. V was shortened by 4 bases and J by 7 bases, with 16 bases between the two germline ends. In nucleotides, the CDR3 is TGTGCCTGGAAACGGGACAAGGCGTTTGAAGCTTTCTTT. Translating it yields CAWKRDKAFEAFF. Full variable domain (rest looked up from reference TRBV30 and TRBJ1-1): SQTIHQWPATLVQPVGSPLSLECTVEGTSNPNLYWYRQAAGRGLQLLFYSVGIGQISSEVPQNLSASRPQDRQFILSSKKLLLSDSGFYLCAWKRDKAFEAFFGQGTRLTVV.

CDR3 nucleotide sequence: TGTGCCAGCAGGGCGGGACAGATTATGTACGGCTACACCTTC. Translated, it gives CASRAGQIMYGYTF. V is TRBV6-6 and J is TRBJ1-2; 7 positions match TRBD1. Germline V gene data show CDR1 as MNHNY and CDR2 as SVGAGI (reference sequence). This CDR3 region has 14 residues. Germline trimming cut 6 bases from V and 8 bases from J; bases unmatched to any gene: 12.

About this clone: No conserved phenylalanine or tryptophan is present at the end of the CDR3, so a read error is the likely explanation. V and J are TRBV30 and TRBJ1-6; D unclear. Deletions cut 5 bases from V and 8 bases from J, with 13 bases between. This CDR3 contains 13 residues. CDR1 GTSNPN and CDR2 SVGIG come from the germline V gene (reference sequence). The CDR3 DNA reads TGTGCCTGGTCGACCCAGCAGGATTCACCCCTCCACCTT. It specifies CAWSTQQDSPLHL.

The V gene is TRBV6-1, the J gene TRBJ1-2; no definite D call. This CDR3 is 15 amino acids long. V lost 0 bases and J 3 bases, leaving 11 bases between the germline ends. Per germline, CDR1 MNHNS and CDR2 SASEGT. The CDR3 coding sequence is TGTGCCAGCAGTGAAGCGCTTAAGACGTACTATGGCTACACCTTC. Encoded protein: CASSEALKTYYGYTF.

CDR3 DNA: TGTGCCAGCAGGCCACTGACAAGGGTTCCCTACGAGCAGTACTTC. Its protein is CASRPLTRVPYEQYF. The rearrangement links TRBV6-5 to TRBJ2-7; D gene unclear. Trimming left V 6 bases short and J 2 bases short, with 17 bases between. Germline V gene data show CDR1 as MNHEY and CDR2 as SVGAGI. The CDR3 contains 15 residues.

Note on this clone: One junction end does not reproduce the germline sequence, and a read error may be involved. The CDR3 region has the DNA TGTGCTAGCAGCCGGACTGGGGGCAATGAGCAGTTCTTC. Its protein is CASSRTGGNEQFF. This sequence joins TRBV7-7 and TRBJ2-1, with D perhaps being TRBD1 or TRBD2 (5 bases each). The germline CDR1 and CDR2 sequences are SSHAT and FNYEAQ (reference sequence). The CDR3 spans 13 residues.

This chain connects TRBV5-1 to TRBJ2-1; TRBD2 matches at 8 bases. The ends lost 2 bases at V and 6 bases at J; junction bases unmatched: 7. The CDR3 contains 15 residues. Germline lookup yields CDR1 SGHRS and CDR2 YFSETQ. The CDR3 sequence is CASSLRGGSGNEQFF. CDR3 nucleotides: TGCGCCAGCAGCTTACGCGGGGGGAGTGGCAATGAGCAGTTCTTC.

This clone was counted between two and nine times. The chain couples TRBV6-6 to TRBJ1-5; D remains unclear. This CDR3 comprises 13 residues. V lost 6 bases to trimming and J lost 4 bases, with 10 bases between them. In germline, CDR1 is MNHNY, CDR2 SVGAGI (reference sequence). The CDR3 sequence: CASSLLENQPQHF. The CDR3 region has the DNA TGTGCCAGCAGCCTACTCGAAAATCAGCCCCAGCATTTT.

The chain couples TRBV29-1 to TRBJ2-4; TRBD2 is a possible D gene (6 bases). Looked up from germline, CDR1 is SQVTM and CDR2 is ANQGSEA. The CDR3 covers 13 residues. The V gene lost 3 bases and the J gene lost 1 base, with 7 bases spanning the gap. The CDR3 reads CSVEGGAKNIQYF. The CDR3 DNA sequence: TGCAGCGTTGAGGGGGGTGCCAAAAACATTCAGTACTTC. The full variable domain, with the rest looked up from reference TRBV29-1 and TRBJ2-4, is SAVISQKPSRDICQRGTSLTIQCQVDSQVTMMFWYRQQPGQSLTLIATANQGSEATYESGFVIDKFPISRPNLTFSTLTVSNMSPEDSSIYLCSVEGGAKNIQYFGAGTRLSVL.

Concerning this clone: This same CDR3 is encoded by further DNA sequences in the sample. J is TRBJ2-5 and V is TRBV29-1; D might be TRBD2 (6 bases). CDR1 and CDR2 from the germline V gene are SQVTM and ANQGSEA. This CDR3 contains 14 residues. Deletions cut 0 bases from V and 5 bases from J, with 13 bases between. This CDR3 reads CSVEDRGTGETQYF. In nucleotides, the CDR3 is TGCAGCGTTGAAGATCGAGGGACTGGGGAGACCCAGTACTTC.

Here the CDR3 reads CASSVARQLNTDTQYF. DNA of the CDR3: TGTGCCAGCAGCGTAGCTCGCCAGCTTAACACAGATACGCAGTATTTT. The chain is built from TRBV9 and TRBJ2-3, with D hard to call. In germline, CDR1 is SGDLS, CDR2 YYNGEE. Trimming took 0 bases from V and 2 from J, leaving 13 bases between them. This CDR3 spans 16 amino acids.

This CDR3 is CASSPPTSGVGTQYF. Written as DNA, the CDR3 is TGTGCCAGCTCACCCCCGACTAGCGGGGTGGGGACCCAGTACTTC. V usage is TRBV18 and J usage is TRBJ2-5; 11 nucleotides match TRBD2. The trim removed 3 bases at V and 7 bases at J, leaving 7 bases unmatched. CDR1 is KGHSH, CDR2 LQKENI, per germline. The CDR3 totals 15 residues. Combining the CDR3 with reference TRBV18 and TRBJ2-5 gives the whole variable domain NAGVMQNPRHLVRRRGQEARLRCSPMKGHSHVYWYRQLPEEGLKFMVYLQKENIIDESGMPKERFSAEFPKEGPSILRIQQVVRGDSAAYFCASSPPTSGVGTQYFGPGTRLLVL.

J is TRBJ1-6 and V is TRBV30, with D tentatively TRBD1 (6 bases). CDR1 and CDR2 from the germline V gene are GTSNPN and SVGIG (reference sequence). The CDR3 loop spans 13 amino acids. V was cut by 8 bases and J by 2 bases, with 10 bases left in between. CDR3 DNA: TGTGCCAGCAGGGACACCTATAATTCACCCCTCCACTTT. Encoded protein: CASRDTYNSPLHF.

This clone has just one count. The chain joins TRBV2 to TRBJ2-5; TRBD1 matches at 9 bases. This CDR3 is built from 13 residues. The germline V gene encodes CDR1 SNHLY and CDR2 FYNNEI. Trimming cost V 7 bases and J 5 bases; bases outside gene matches: 5. This chain's CDR3 is CASKDRGYETQYF. Written as DNA, the CDR3 is TGTGCCAGCAAAGACAGGGGGTACGAGACCCAGTACTTC.

The chain couples TRBV5-6 to TRBJ1-1, with D possibly matching TRBD1 (5 bases). CDR3 size: 16 residues. Germline lookup yields CDR1 SGHDT and CDR2 YYEEEE. Trimming pared 0 bases from V and 4 bases from J, leaving 16 bases between. CDR3: CASSLGPSPTGTEAFF. CDR3 DNA sequence: TGTGCCAGCAGCTTGGGTCCTTCCCCCACAGGCACTGAAGCTTTCTTT.

V usage is TRBV19 and J usage is TRBJ1-2; D gene ambiguous. V was cut by 5 bases and J by 0 bases, with 7 bases left in between. This CDR3 is 13 amino acids long. CDR1 is LNHDA, CDR2 SQIVND, per germline (reference sequence). The CDR3 DNA is TGTGCCAGTAGTGAACAAACTAACTATGGCTACACCTTC. Its protein product is CASSEQTNYGYTF.

Of note for this clone: The same CDR3 arises from other DNA sequences in this sample as well. The gene calls are TRBV18 and TRBJ2-6; D is unresolved. V dropped 3 bases and J dropped 2 bases, with 5 bases sitting between them. This CDR3 is 14 amino acids long. The germline CDR1 and CDR2 sequences are KGHSH and LQKENI. The CDR3 nucleotides are TGTGCCAGCTCACCTTCGACTGGGGCCAACGTCCTGACTTTC. Amino acid sequence: CASSPSTGANVLTF. The variable domain in full, completed from reference TRBV18 and TRBJ2-6, reads NAGVMQNPRHLVRRRGQEARLRCSPMKGHSHVYWYRQLPEEGLKFMVYLQKENIIDESGMPKERFSAEFPKEGPSILRIQQVVRGDSAAYFCASSPSTGANVLTFGAGSRLTVL.

The genes are TRBV30 and TRBJ1-2, with D maybe TRBD1 (6 bases). Germline CDR1 reads GTSNPN; CDR2 reads SVGIG (reference sequence). Trimming took off 2 bases at V and 0 bases at J, with 13 bases between the two ends. CDR3 length equals 15 residues. The CDR3 sequence is CAWSIIRGSNYGYTF. DNA for the CDR3: TGTGCCTGGAGTATTATCAGGGGCTCTAACTATGGCTACACCTTC.

This chain connects TRBV7-9 to TRBJ1-2; TRBD1 is a possible D gene (6 bases). The CDR3 covers 14 residues. Trimming removed 1 base from V and 6 bases from J, with 12 bases in between. Per germline, CDR1 SEHNR and CDR2 FQNEAQ (reference sequence). The CDR3 loop reads CASSLGAGVDGYTF. The CDR3 coding sequence is TGTGCCAGCAGCTTAGGGGCAGGGGTAGATGGCTACACCTTC.

The chain combines TRBV27 with TRBJ2-7; possible D gene TRBD1, 6 bases. V was pared by 5 bases and J by 3 bases, with 11 bases between. Germline values: CDR1 MNHEY, CDR2 SMNVEV (reference sequence). The CDR3 loop spans 13 amino acids. CDR3 bases: TGTGCCAGCAGTGGCCGGGACAACTACGAGCAGTACTTC. It translates to CASSGRDNYEQYF.

The chain joins TRBV7-2 to TRBJ1-6; TRBD1 matches 7 bases. This CDR3 region has 15 residues. V lost 6 bases, J lost 7 bases, and 9 bases stayed unmatched. Per the germline V gene, CDR1 is SGHTA and CDR2 is FQGNSA. CDR3 sequence reads: CASRHRGQLNSPLHF. The CDR3 nucleotides are TGTGCCAGCAGGCACCGGGGACAGCTAAATTCACCCCTCCACTTT.